This T cell receptor (beta chain) derives from a study of blood T cells in healthy people across ages. With a J-beta primer mix and a sample-barcoded 5' primer, a second PCR ran about 7 to 11 cycles. A single record per CDR3 protein comes from TCRdb applying MiXCR to the 5' RACE reads. Altogether 1 million to 1.2 million distinct CDR3 sequences are present, approximately 38% being singletons, with the ten largest covering approximately 14%. The V and J ends lost 3 bases and 1 base respectively, with 12 bases between them. The CDR3 is made up of 15 amino acids. The receptor comes from a man younger than 30 in good health. Sample: blood. This chain uses TRBV12-3 or TRBV12-4 with TRBJ1-1; D might be TRBD1 (5 bases). The CDR3 reads CASSFYRPPNTEAFF. In DNA form, the CDR3 reads TGTGCCAGCAGTTTTTACAGGCCCCCGAACACTGAAGCTTTCTTT.